The clone carrying this T cell receptor (beta chain) qualifies as medium-sized (0.01 to 0.1%). Profiles of TCR beta VDJ and CDR3 were generated from a genomic DNA template. TCRdb independently ran MiXCR on the reads; one entry per CDR3 protein. Among 55,000 to 80,000 distinct CDR3 sequences, around half were seen once, and the ten largest hold around 8.8%. This specimen comes from a study of CD8+CD57+ T cells in acquired aplastic anemia. Looking at the study overall: Healthy donors averaged about 10 million reads for CD4+ cells.

V shed 3 bases and J 9 bases; nucleotides not matched to a gene: 7. The CDR3 is 15 amino acids. CDR1 LNHNV and CDR2 YYDKDF come from the germline V gene (reference sequence). The sequence was collected from a human donor in good health, serving as a control. The source material was sorted CD4+, CD8+, or CD8+CD57+ T cells (not recorded which) from PBMCs. The J gene is TRBJ2-1, the V gene TRBV15; 11 positions agree with TRBD2. The CDR3 bases are TGTGCCACCAGCAGGCCTAGCGGGGGGCCAGGTGAGCAGTTCTTC. This codes for CATSRPSGGPGEQFF.